The rows below give T cell receptor beta chains drawn from one sample of a study of T-cell reconstitution after alpha-beta-depleted transplantation in children. TCRdb analysed the PCR reads with MiXCR anew, one entry per CDR3 protein. The sample has roughly 590,000 distinct CDR3 sequences, roughly 17% seen once; the top ten hold 1.1%. This specimen consisted of PBMCs from the stem cell graft donor, obtained from the stem cell graft. Receptor source: a human donor who donated a stem cell graft to a child with acute myeloid leukemia. Both conserved end residues are part of each CDR3. A D gene is named only where the DNA matches it firmly. Size is omitted from some rows. Given values are once, few, many or a class for expanded clones.

J gene | V gene | clone size | D gene | CDR3 protein | CDR3 DNA
TRBJ2-6 | TRBV6-5 | - | TRBD1 | CASSYEGAAANVLTF | TGTGCCAGCAGTTACGAGGGGGCTGCGGCCAACGTCCTGACTTTC
TRBJ2-7 | TRBV20-1 | few | - | CSARSWTLNEQYF | TGCAGTGCTAGATCCTGGACTCTTAACGAGCAGTACTTC
TRBJ1-1 | TRBV20-1 | many | - | CSAREDGLMNTEAFF | TGCAGTGCTAGAGAGGACGGCCTCATGAACACTGAAGCTTTCTTT
TRBJ2-7 | TRBV12-5 | - | - | CASGLGHVSPYEQYF | TGTGCTAGTGGTTTGGGACACGTGTCGCCCTACGAGCAGTACTTC
TRBJ1-2 | TRBV30 | - | - | CAWSIAGYYGYTF | TGTGCCTGGAGTATCGCAGGTTACTATGGCTACACCTTC
TRBJ1-5 | TRBV6-5 | - | - | CASSYVEGNQPQHF | TGTGCCAGCAGTTACGTGGAGGGCAATCAGCCCCAGCATTTT
TRBJ2-2 | TRBV24-1 | many | - | CATSDPGRNGELFF | TGTGCCACCAGTGACCCCGGGCGGAACGGGGAGCTGTTTTTT
TRBJ2-1 | TRBV5-1 | - | - | CASSSYSGPYNEQFF | TGCGCCAGCAGCTCCTATAGCGGTCCCTACAATGAGCAGTTCTTC
TRBJ1-1 | TRBV20-1 | many | TRBD1 | CSARDRLSFLGGTEAFF | TGCAGTGCTAGGGACAGGTTATCCTTCTTAGGGGGCACTGAAGCTTTCTTT
TRBJ1-1 | TRBV20-1 | - | - | CSLLIGTEAFF | TGCAGTCTACTTATTGGCACTGAAGCTTTCTTT
TRBJ1-1 | TRBV20-1 | few | - | CSAPQRNTEAFF | TGCAGTGCCCCCCAACGGAACACTGAAGCTTTCTTT
TRBJ2-2 | TRBV11-2 | few | - | CASSFTMDTGELFF | TGTGCCAGCAGCTTTACGATGGACACCGGGGAGCTGTTTTTT
TRBJ2-7 | TRBV12-3/TRBV12-4 | - | - | CASSFRGSDEQYF | TGTGCCAGCAGTTTCCGGGGATCGGACGAGCAGTACTTC
TRBJ2-3 | TRBV20-1 | many | - | CSAGDSIDYTQYF | TGCAGTGCTGGGGACTCAATAGACTATACGCAGTATTTT
TRBJ2-5 | TRBV7-2 | - | TRBD2 | CASSLGGAGGLGETQYF | TGTGCCAGCAGCTTAGGCGGAGCGGGGGGGCTCGGGGAGACCCAGTACTTC
TRBJ2-1 | TRBV5-1 | many | TRBD1 | CASSSTGGYNEQFF | TGCGCCAGCAGCTCCACAGGGGGATACAATGAGCAGTTCTTC
TRBJ2-1 | TRBV20-1 | many | TRBD1 | CSARDPRTGVNNEQFF | TGCAGTGCTAGAGATCCCCGGACAGGGGTTAACAATGAGCAGTTCTTC
TRBJ1-6 | TRBV12-5 | few | - | CASGPGNSPLHF | TGTGCTAGTGGTCCGGGAAATTCACCCCTCCACTTT
TRBJ2-1 | TRBV7-2 | many | - | CASSLRRGNGNEQFF | TGTGCCAGCAGCTTAAGAAGGGGGAATGGCAATGAGCAGTTCTTC
TRBJ1-1 | TRBV12-3/TRBV12-4 | - | - | CASSRDLGTEAFF | TGTGCCAGCAGCCGCGACTTGGGCACTGAAGCTTTCTTT
TRBJ2-3 | TRBV20-1 | many | - | CSASLDGGPDTQYF | TGCAGTGCTAGCTTGGACGGGGGGCCAGATACGCAGTATTTT
TRBJ2-3 | TRBV20-1 | - | - | CSATWSSKSDTQYF | TGCAGTGCTACCTGGTCATCTAAGTCAGATACGCAGTATTTT
TRBJ1-5 | TRBV5-6 | many | - | CASSPGRNQPQHF | TGTGCCAGCAGCCCGGGGCGCAATCAGCCCCAGCATTTT
TRBJ2-7 | TRBV20-1 | few | - | CCARDFRVERSYEQYF | TGCTGTGCTAGAGATTTTCGTGTGGAGCGCTCCTACGAGCAGTACTTC
TRBJ2-1 | TRBV5-5 | - | TRBD1 | CASSPGTGLGNEQFF | TGTGCCAGCAGCCCCGGGACAGGTCTGGGCAATGAGCAGTTCTTC
TRBJ1-1 | TRBV20-1 | many | - | CSARIGSMDTEAFF | TGCAGTGCTAGAATTGGATCGATGGACACTGAAGCTTTCTTT
TRBJ2-1 | TRBV5-1 | - | - | CASSLPSDANEQFF | TGCGCCAGCAGCTTGCCATCGGACGCGAATGAGCAGTTCTTC
TRBJ2-1 | TRBV25-1 | few | - | CATHGYREQFF | TGTGCCACCCACGGATATCGGGAGCAGTTCTTC
TRBJ2-3 | TRBV5-1 | - | - | CASAPKGGTDTQYF | TGCGCCAGCGCCCCTAAGGGTGGCACAGATACGCAGTATTTT
TRBJ2-1 | TRBV5-1 | once | TRBD1 | CASSLLPGQGHQEQFF | TGCGCCAGCAGCTTACTCCCGGGACAGGGTCATCAGGAGCAGTTCTTC
TRBJ2-5 | TRBV2 | once | - | CASKQTETQYF | TGTGCCAGCAAACAGACGGAGACCCAGTACTTC
TRBJ2-3 | TRBV12-3/TRBV12-4 | - | - | CASSPTTGGLSTDTQYF | TGTGCCAGCAGTCCCACCACTGGGGGACTCAGCACAGATACGCAGTATTTT
TRBJ2-3 | TRBV5-1 | few | - | CASTSPSRQTAQYF | TGCGCCAGCACCTCTCCGTCCCGACAGACCGCGCAGTATTTT
TRBJ1-5 | TRBV3-1 | once | - | CASSPGVGEAQPQHF | TGTGCCAGCAGCCCGGGGGTCGGGGAGGCTCAGCCCCAGCATTTT
TRBJ2-2 | TRBV11-2 | - | - | CASSLDPGAPVTGELFF | TGTGCCAGCAGCTTAGATCCGGGGGCACCGGTCACCGGGGAGCTGTTTTTT
TRBJ2-1 | TRBV20-1 | many | - | CSAGGGQVGHNEQFF | TGCAGTGCTGGGGGGGGGCAGGTCGGACACAATGAGCAGTTCTTC
TRBJ1-5 | TRBV7-2 | many | - | CASSLGARQPQHF | TGTGCCAGCAGCTTAGGTGCGAGGCAGCCCCAGCATTTT
TRBJ1-4 | TRBV9 | - | TRBD1 | CASSVEGGLNEKLFF | TGTGCCAGCAGCGTAGAAGGGGGCCTTAATGAAAAACTGTTTTTT
TRBJ2-1 | TRBV24-1 | - | - | CATSAPDQGGYNEQFF | TGTGCCACCAGTGCCCCGGACCAGGGGGGCTACAATGAGCAGTTCTTC
TRBJ2-1 | TRBV15 | few | - | CATSRESALGDEQFF | TGTGCCACCAGCAGAGAATCAGCCCTCGGGGATGAGCAGTTCTTC
TRBJ2-2 | TRBV10-3 | few | TRBD1 | CAISLGQGKGTGELFF | TGTGCCATCAGCCTGGGACAGGGGAAAGGGACCGGGGAGCTGTTTTTT
TRBJ1-1 | TRBV5-1 | once | TRBD1 | CASSFQDRGNTEAFF | TGCGCCAGCAGCTTTCAGGACAGGGGGAACACTGAAGCTTTCTTT
TRBJ2-7 | TRBV20-1 | many | TRBD2 | CSASKTSGGGYEQYF | TGCAGTGCTAGTAAGACTAGCGGGGGGGGCTACGAGCAGTACTTC
TRBJ1-1 | TRBV5-1 | many | - | CASSLGVTGGLMNTEAFF | TGCGCCAGCAGCTTGGGGGTGACAGGAGGCTTAATGAACACTGAAGCTTTCTTT
TRBJ2-2 | TRBV7-2 | few | - | CASSPGGLNTGELFF | TGTGCCAGCAGCCCAGGTGGGCTGAACACCGGGGAGCTGTTTTTT
TRBJ2-6 | TRBV9 | - | - | CASSVALGPFSGANVLTF | TGTGCCAGCAGCGTAGCCCTAGGCCCCTTCTCTGGGGCCAACGTCCTGACTTTC
TRBJ2-3 | TRBV27 | few | - | CASSKGKDTQYF | TGTGCCAGCAGTAAGGGAAAAGATACGCAGTATTTT
TRBJ1-2 | TRBV5-1 | - | - | CASSLDKGGGGYTF | TGCGCCAGCAGCTTGGATAAAGGGGGTGGTGGCTACACCTTC
TRBJ2-1 | TRBV20-1 | few | TRBD2 | CSARGVSGDGVDNEQFF | TGCAGTGCTAGGGGAGTGAGCGGGGATGGTGTGGACAATGAGCAGTTCTTC
TRBJ1-6 | TRBV20-1 | - | TRBD1 | CSAMGQGVGDNSPLHF | TGCAGTGCTATGGGACAGGGGGTAGGGGATAATTCACCCCTCCACTTT
TRBJ2-5 | TRBV6-5 | - | - | CASQNSQETQYF | TGTGCCAGCCAGAACAGCCAAGAGACCCAGTACTTC